This T cell receptor beta chain was profiled in a study of cytomegalovirus exposure and HLA in healthy donors. PCR amplification relied on 60 Vbeta primers (plus 13 Jbeta primers). The method was immunoSEQ multiplex PCR; TCRdb's version includes in-frame clones alone and lacks a portion of them. The sample shows about 170,000 clones, approximately 70% of them seen only once. This clone was observed a single time. Sequenced sample: PBMCs. This sequence was found in a man in his forties in good health and CMV-seropositive.

This CDR3 reads CASSEVVGVGQPQHF. CDR3 nucleotides: TGTGCCAGCAGTGAAGTTGTCGGGGTAGGGCAGCCCCAGCATTTT. V gene TRBV6-1 combines with J gene TRBJ1-5; D unclear. Trimming removed 1 base from V and 7 bases from J, with 14 bases in between. This CDR3 has 15 residues. Germline values: CDR1 MNHNS, CDR2 SASEGT.